The 28 T cell receptor beta chains below all came from one sample that was sequenced in a study of monozygotic twins with inflammatory bowel disease. Each CDR3 protein gets one entry in TCRdb, which reprocessed the 5' RACE reads and gives no DNA. In all, the sample yields 310,000 or so distinct CDR3 sequences. The sequenced sample was blood. The source is a human donor with ulcerative colitis or Crohn's disease, or a healthy co-twin of an affected twin (not recorded which).

This chain joins TRBV10-2 and TRBJ1-1; TCRdb lists TRBD1, though no DNA is available to test this call. The V gene's germline CDR1 is WSHSY and CDR2 SAAADI. CDR3 length equals 16 residues. The chain's CDR3 is CASSEWGQGSGTEAFF.

V usage is TRBV6-1 and J usage is TRBJ2-6; the TCRdb D gene call, TRBD1, has no DNA to confirm it. The germline gives CDR1 MNHNS, CDR2 SASEGT. CDR3 length: 16 residues. The CDR3 loop is CASGTGLPSGANVLTF.

The CDR3 reads CASSEGGQLSGNTIYF. V gene TRBV2 combines with J gene TRBJ1-3; the D call of TRBD1 rests on TCRdb alone, since no DNA is present to check it. Per germline, CDR1 SNHLY and CDR2 FYNNEI. There are 16 residues in the CDR3. Full variable domain (missing parts from reference TRBV2 and TRBJ1-3): EPEVTQTPSHQVTQMGQEVILRCVPISNHLYFYWYRQILGQKVEFLVSFYNNEISEKSEIFDDQFSVERPDGSNFTLKIRSTKLEDSAMYFCASSEGGQLSGNTIYFGEGSWLTVV.

This chain connects TRBV11-1 to TRBJ2-4; TCRdb designates TRBD2, a call that cannot be tested without DNA. The CDR3 contains 19 residues. CDR1 is SGHAT, CDR2 FQDESV, per germline (reference sequence). This chain's CDR3 is CASSLALLSGNTAKNIQYF.

The V call is TRBV5-1, the J call TRBJ2-5; the D call of TRBD2 rests on TCRdb alone, since no DNA is present to check it. CDR3 length: 22 residues. Germline V gene data show CDR1 as SGHRS and CDR2 as YFSETQ. The CDR3 protein is CASSSRQGAAFIAGGLQETQYF.

The rearrangement joins TRBV7-2 to TRBJ2-2; the TCRdb D gene call, TRBD1, has no DNA to confirm it. The CDR3 contains 16 residues. Germline V CDR1 and CDR2: SGHTA, FQGNSA. CDR3 amino acids: CASSLGGRSSTGELFF. The variable domain in full, with the rest retrieved from reference TRBV7-2 and TRBJ2-2, is GAGVSQSPSNKVTEKGKDVELRCDPISGHTALYWYRQSLGQGLEFLIYFQGNSAPDKSGLPSDRFSAERTGGSVSTLTIQRTQQEDSAVYLCASSLGGRSSTGELFFGEGSRLTVL.

V gene TRBV3-1 combines with J gene TRBJ2-3; the TCRdb D gene call, TRBD1, has no DNA to confirm it. CDR1 and CDR2 from the germline V gene are LGHDT and YNNKEL (reference sequence). CDR3 size: 15 residues. The CDR3 is CASSRQVLSTDTQYF.

The V and J genes are TRBV10-3 and TRBJ2-3; TCRdb names TRBD1, which stays unverified in the absence of DNA. CDR1 and CDR2 (germline): ENHRY, SYGVKD. The CDR3 length is 17 residues. CDR3 region: CAISEEIRQGSTDTQYF.

This rearrangement joins TRBV4-1 to TRBJ2-7; TCRdb lists TRBD1, though no DNA is available to test this call. CDR1 MGHRA and CDR2 YSYEKL come from the germline V gene. The CDR3 contains 21 residues. The CDR3 sequence: CASSLGTHRVGGKKLPYEQYF.

The chain joins TRBV28 to TRBJ1-2; TCRdb indicates TRBD1, and absent DNA this call remains unverified. There are 19 residues in the CDR3. From germline, CDR1 is MDHEN and CDR2 SYDVKM. CDR3 protein: CASSLAFLLNWTGHYGYTF.

The chain recombines TRBV5-6 with TRBJ2-2; TCRdb's D gene call, TRBD1, goes unchecked for lack of DNA. The CDR3 spans 14 residues. The germline CDR1 and CDR2 sequences are SGHDT and YYEEEE. The CDR3 sequence is CASSLEGPTGELFF. The whole variable domain, filled in from reference TRBV5-6 and TRBJ2-2, reads DAGVTQSPTHLIKTRGQQVTLRCSPKSGHDTVSWYQQALGQGPQFIFQYYEEEERQRGNFPDRFSGHQFPNYSSELNVNALLLGDSALYLCASSLEGPTGELFFGEGSRLTVL.

The V gene is TRBV28, the J gene TRBJ1-2; the TCRdb D gene call, TRBD1, has no DNA to confirm it. This CDR3 has 16 amino acids. Per germline, CDR1 MDHEN and CDR2 SYDVKM. The CDR3 here is CASSLGRGQTDYGYTF.

This sequence joins TRBV30 and TRBJ1-1; TCRdb's assignment of TRBD1 cannot be checked, as there is no DNA. The CDR3 contains 13 residues. CDR1 is GTSNPN, CDR2 SVGIG, per germline (reference sequence). The CDR3 loop reads CAWSLGVNTEAFF. The variable domain in full, with the rest retrieved from reference TRBV30 and TRBJ1-1, is SQTIHQWPATLVQPVGSPLSLECTVEGTSNPNLYWYRQAAGRGLQLLFYSVGIGQISSEVPQNLSASRPQDRQFILSSKKLLLSDSGFYLCAWSLGVNTEAFFGQGTRLTVV.

The CDR3 protein is CASSLTGTEEQYF. V gene TRBV4-1 combines with J gene TRBJ2-7; TCRdb picks TRBD2, but there is no DNA to check that call. The CDR3 sequence is 13 residues long. Germline values: CDR1 MGHRA, CDR2 YSYEKL.

The V call is TRBV20-1, the J call TRBJ2-7; TCRdb reports TRBD1, a call that lacks DNA to check it against. Germline CDR1 is DFQATT and CDR2 is SNEGSKA (reference sequence). CDR3 length: 16 residues. CDR3 sequence reads: CSAREGDGVAVHEQYF.

The J gene is TRBJ2-1, the V gene TRBV5-4; the D gene TCRdb calls, TRBD1, cannot be checked with no DNA. This CDR3 comprises 15 residues. Germline-derived CDR1 and CDR2 are SGHNT and YYREEE (reference sequence). CDR3 protein: CASSLRDGGYNEQFF. The full variable domain, rest sourced from reference TRBV5-4 and TRBJ2-1, is ETGVTQSPTHLIKTRGQQVTLRCSSQSGHNTVSWYQQALGQGPQFIFQYYREEENGRGNFPPRFSGLQFPNYSSELNVNALELDDSALYLCASSLRDGGYNEQFFGPGTRLTVL.

The V and J genes are TRBV5-1 and TRBJ2-2; TCRdb reports TRBD1, a call that lacks DNA to check it against. The CDR3 covers 19 residues. CDR1 SGHRS and CDR2 YFSETQ come from the germline V gene. CDR3 sequence reads: CATAGAPGRGLANTGELFF. The full variable domain, its missing parts supplied by reference TRBV5-1 and TRBJ2-2, is KAGVTQTPRYLIKTRGQQVTLSCSPISGHRSVSWYQQTPGQGLQFLFEYFSETQRNKGNFPGRFSGRQFSNSRSEMNVSTLELGDSALYLCATAGAPGRGLANTGELFFGEGSRLTVL.

This chain uses TRBV7-2 with TRBJ2-1. CDR3 length: 12 residues. Germline V CDR1 and CDR2: SGHTA, FQGNSA. CDR3 sequence: CASSDEVDEQFF.

CDR3 region: CASSLGTGQNQPQHF. The chain links TRBV27 to TRBJ1-5; absent DNA, TCRdb's TRBD1 call cannot be checked. In germline, CDR1 is MNHEY, CDR2 SMNVEV (reference sequence). This CDR3 region has 15 residues.

This CDR3 is CSARDAARGNIQYF. This chain uses TRBV20-1 with TRBJ2-4; no DNA is available, so the TRBD1 call from TCRdb remains unchecked. Germline V gives CDR1 DFQATT, CDR2 SNEGSKA (reference sequence). The CDR3 is 14 residues long.

The rearrangement joins TRBV6-6 to TRBJ1-6; the TCRdb D gene call, TRBD1, has no DNA to confirm it. This CDR3 has 14 residues. Germline V gene sequence: CDR1 MNHNY, CDR2 SVGAGI (reference sequence). This CDR3 reads CASSYRRDGSPLHF.

This chain joins TRBV6-1 and TRBJ2-5. The CDR3 has 16 amino acids. Germline lookup yields CDR1 MNHNS and CDR2 SASEGT. CDR3 region: CASKMGTGVSQETQYF.

The V call is TRBV20-1, the J call TRBJ2-5; the D call of TRBD2 rests on TCRdb alone, since no DNA is present to check it. The CDR3 spans 14 residues. Per germline, CDR1 DFQATT and CDR2 SNEGSKA (reference sequence). The CDR3 is CSADKRPGQETQYF.

The chain is built from TRBV24-1 and TRBJ1-2; TCRdb's D call, TRBD1, is unchecked because there is no DNA. Germline CDR1 KGHDR, CDR2 SFDVKD. This CDR3 region has 15 residues. The CDR3 sequence: CATSDQRGEDYGYTF.

J is TRBJ1-1 and V is TRBV27; no DNA is available, so the TRBD1 call from TCRdb remains unchecked. This CDR3 is 13 amino acids long. CDR1 is MNHEY and CDR2 is SMNVEV in the germline V gene (reference sequence). CDR3 residues: CASSIQGSTEAFF.

The rearrangement links TRBV4-1 to TRBJ2-3; absent DNA, TCRdb's TRBD1 call cannot be checked. Germline-derived CDR1 and CDR2 are MGHRA and YSYEKL. The CDR3 contains 12 residues. The CDR3 is CASSPTGGTQYF.

The J gene is TRBJ2-1, the V gene TRBV5-1; TCRdb indicates TRBD2, and absent DNA this call remains unverified. This CDR3 comprises 14 residues. Germline-derived CDR1 and CDR2 are SGHRS and YFSETQ. CDR3 residues: CASFRVAGPNEQFF. Looking up the rest from reference TRBV5-1 and TRBJ2-1 gives the full variable domain: KAGVTQTPRYLIKTRGQQVTLSCSPISGHRSVSWYQQTPGQGLQFLFEYFSETQRNKGNFPGRFSGRQFSNSRSEMNVSTLELGDSALYLCASFRVAGPNEQFFGPGTRLTVL.

This chain connects TRBV5-1 to TRBJ2-7; with no DNA, the TCRdb D assignment of TRBD2 cannot be verified. The CDR3 contains 15 residues. Germline assignment: CDR1 SGHRS and CDR2 YFSETQ. CDR3 residues: CASSPWEVKAYEQYF.